This T cell receptor (beta chain) was observed in a study of blood T cell repertoires in COVID-19. Study summary: T cells, B-cell-depleted T cells, or PBMCs provided the cDNA or gDNA that served as material.

The J segment lost 6 bases and the V segment lost 10 bases, leaving 11 bases of the junction unmatched. Germline V CDR1 and CDR2: SEHNR, FQNEAQ (reference sequence). CDR3 length equals 14 residues. Authors' methods: Amplification of reference gene primers was used by the study to estimate nucleated cell counts. The method was immunoSEQ multiplex PCR; TCRdb's version includes in-frame clones alone and lacks a portion of them. V and J calls plus clone size are reproduced from that table; the DNA served to infer D and trimming. The sample records roughly 120,000 clones, 65% to 80% being singletons. This clone was counted a few times.

Sequencing was done on a sample of peripheral blood. This sequence joins TRBV7-9 and TRBJ2-3; the match to TRBD2 covers 9 bases. The TCR comes from a human donor with acute or convalescent COVID-19. The donor label of this sample is uncertain. CDR3 sequence: CATTQRGATDTQYF. CDR3 nucleotide sequence: TGTGCCACCACCCAGCGGGGGGCCACGGATACGCAGTATTTT.